This T cell receptor beta chain was documented in a study of control samples from healthy donors and cancer patients. The data were produced by immunoSEQ multiplex PCR, yet TCRdb's version contains in-frame clones alone and is incomplete. The top ten clones hold more than 5.5% of a sample with some 74,000 clones, about 88% of them seen once. This CDR3 contains 14 residues. Per germline, CDR1 SGHAT and CDR2 FQNNGV. With 1 base removed from V and 5 bases from J, the gap between germline ends came to 12 bases. This chain joins TRBV11-2 and TRBJ2-7; D gene unclear. Material: blood. This clonotype was obtained from a woman between 45 and 60 years old in good health. In nucleotides, the CDR3 is TGTGCCAGCAGCTTAGTGGGGTCAAAAGACGAGCAGTACTTC. Protein sequence: CASSLVGSKDEQYF.